This T cell receptor beta chain was sequenced in a study of blood T cell repertoires in COVID-19. Original processing methods: Reference gene primer amplification gave nucleated cell count estimates. Generated by immunoSEQ multiplex PCR, the TCRdb table keeps only in-frame clones and is missing some. V, J and clone size are those of that table, while D and trimming were read from the DNA. This sample has around 300,000 clones, with roughly 85% found just once. The germline gives CDR1 LGHDT, CDR2 YNNKEL (reference sequence). The CDR3 is made up of 13 amino acids. V dropped 5 bases and J dropped 3; count of bases not matched to a gene: 4.

The chain links TRBV3-1 (or the pseudogene TRBV3-2) to TRBJ2-7, with 7 bases lining up with TRBD2. The sample taken for sequencing was peripheral blood. This sequence originates from a woman under 40 with active or convalescent COVID-19. The DNA for the CDR3 is TGTGCCAGCAGCTGGGGGGGAGGCTACGAGCAGTACTTC. Its translation is CASSWGGGYEQYF.